What follows are 24 T cell receptor beta chains derived from one specimen sequenced in a study of a mutant IDH1 vaccine in newly diagnosed glioma. Time point indicated: week 47, end of study. Doses of 300 ug of mutant IDH1 20-mer peptide were given with topical imiquimod. Sequencing was performed with immunoSEQ multiplex PCR; in TCRdb, only in-frame clones are kept and a portion is missing. The sample records roughly 86,000 clones, approximately 89% being singletons. The antigens of these receptors remain unknown. Sample: PBMCs, taken from a glioma patient whose treatment included an IDH1 peptide vaccine. These receptors originate from a woman aged 45-65 years with glioma.

The chain has TRBV18 and TRBJ2-6, with no clear D. The germline V and J ends were trimmed by 3 bases and 0 bases, with 6 bases remaining between them. In germline, CDR1 is KGHSH, CDR2 LQKENI. This CDR3 spans 15 amino acids. The CDR3 DNA reads TGTGCCAGCTCACCCCAGTACTCTGGGGCCAACGTCCTGACTTTC. Its translation: CASSPQYSGANVLTF.

The chain employs TRBV28 and TRBJ2-3; D might be TRBD2 (6 bases). The V end was cut by 4 bases, the J end by 5 bases, with 13 bases between. CDR3 length: 14 residues. CDR1 is MDHEN, CDR2 SYDVKM, per germline. The CDR3 spells CASSSISSEDTQYF. The CDR3 DNA follows: TGTGCCAGCAGTTCGATATCTAGCGAAGATACGCAGTATTTT.

This CDR3 is CASSLKEAGGGNEQFF. CDR3 bases: TGTGCCAGCAGCTTAAAGGAGGCGGGAGGAGGGAATGAGCAGTTCTTC. The chain couples TRBV7-3 to TRBJ2-1, with TRBD2 matching 8 bases. The CDR3 consists of 16 residues. The J segment lost 7 bases and the V segment lost 1 base, leaving 9 bases of the junction unmatched. Germline CDR1 reads SGHTA; CDR2 reads FQGTGA.

V gene TRBV19 combines with J gene TRBJ1-6; no firm D call. Trimming pared 3 bases from V and 10 bases from J, leaving 10 bases between. Per germline, CDR1 LNHDA and CDR2 SQIVND (reference sequence). The CDR3 loop spans 13 amino acids. The CDR3 DNA sequence: TGTGCCAGTAGTATCCAGGAGCGGTCACCCCTCCACTTT. Encoded protein: CASSIQERSPLHF.

CDR3 coding DNA: TGTGCCAGCAGCGAAGCTTGGGGCGGACGTCCCGAGCAGTACTTC. Its protein is CASSEAWGGRPEQYF. J is TRBJ2-7 and V is TRBV5-5, with D perhaps TRBD1 (5 bases). Germline-derived CDR1 and CDR2 are SGHKS and YYEKEE (reference sequence). The length of the CDR3 is 15 residues. Trimming stripped 4 bases from V and 6 bases from J, with 20 bases between.

The V call is TRBV30, the J call TRBJ1-2; D ambiguous. In germline, CDR1 is GTSNPN, CDR2 SVGIG (reference sequence). Deletions cut 2 bases from V and 4 bases from J, with 11 bases between. This CDR3 spans 13 amino acids. The CDR3 DNA sequence: TGTGCCTGGAGTCTAACGGCAGGCTATGGCTACACCTTC. Translation: CAWSLTAGYGYTF.

In its sample, this clone was seen once. The CDR3 spells CASSEARGYSNQPQHF. CDR3 DNA: TGTGCCAGCAGTGAAGCGCGAGGATATAGCAATCAGCCCCAGCATTTT. The chain joins TRBV6-1 to TRBJ1-5; D is uncertain. V was trimmed by 0 bases and J by 0 bases, leaving 9 bases between them. Looked up from germline, CDR1 is MNHNS and CDR2 is SASEGT. The CDR3 length is 16 residues.

The chain carries TRBV5-4 and TRBJ2-3; D perhaps matches TRBD1 (6 bases). Trimming removed 0 bases from V and 4 bases from J, with 9 bases in between. CDR3 length: 14 residues. Looked up from germline, CDR1 is SGHNT and CDR2 is YYREEE (reference sequence). CDR3 in DNA: TGTGCCAGCAGCTTGGTGGGGGCAGCAGATACGCAGTATTTT. Translating gives CASSLVGAADTQYF.

This chain joins TRBV9 and TRBJ2-7; 9 bases fit TRBD1. The J segment lost 2 bases and the V segment lost 4 bases, leaving 7 bases of the junction unmatched. CDR1 SGDLS and CDR2 YYNGEE come from the germline V gene. The CDR3 loop spans 15 amino acids. DNA of the CDR3: TGTGCCAGCAGCTCGGGACAGGGAAGAGCCTACGAGCAGTACTTC. Protein: CASSSGQGRAYEQYF.

CDR3 region: CASSLDWGYYGYTF. CDR3 coding DNA: TGTGCCAGCAGTTTGGATTGGGGGTACTATGGCTACACCTTC. V usage is TRBV27 and J usage is TRBJ1-2, with D maybe TRBD1 (5 bases). Trimming took 3 bases from V and 3 from J, leaving 11 bases between them. Germline V lookup: CDR1 MNHEY, CDR2 SMNVEV (reference sequence). The length of the CDR3 is 14 residues.

As to this clone: Other DNA sequences in this sample translate to the same CDR3. The gene calls are TRBV7-9 and TRBJ1-1; D unclear. Between the trimmed V and J ends, which lost 3 bases and 2 bases, there was a span of 4 bases. The length of the CDR3 is 12 residues. Germline CDR1 reads SEHNR; CDR2 reads FQNEAQ (reference sequence). CDR3 nucleotide sequence: TGTGCCAGCAGCTTCGGCAACACTGAAGCTTTCTTT. Its protein product is CASSFGNTEAFF. Supplemented by reference TRBV7-9 and TRBJ1-1, the full variable domain reads DTGVSQNPRHKITKRGQNVTFRCDPISEHNRLYWYRQTLGQGPEFLTYFQNEAQLEKSRLLSDRFSAERPKGSFSTLEIQRTEQGDSAMYLCASSFGNTEAFFGQGTRLTVV.

The chain employs TRBV6-5 and TRBJ2-1; 9 bases are a match to TRBD1. The V gene's germline CDR1 is MNHEY and CDR2 SVGAGI. V shed 4 bases, J shed 5 bases, and the junction held 3 bases outside the gene matches. CDR3 length: 14 amino acids. The DNA for the CDR3 is TGTGCCAGCAGTTCTGGACAGGGGAACAATGAGCAGTTCTTC. Translating gives CASSSGQGNNEQFF.

The chain employs TRBV19 and TRBJ1-1, with D maybe TRBD1 (5 bases). The CDR3 sequence is 16 residues long. Germline-derived CDR1 and CDR2 are LNHDA and SQIVND (reference sequence). V lost 10 bases to trimming and J lost 1 base, with 22 bases between them. CDR3 sequence reads: CATQTLLRGSNTEAFF. The CDR3, as DNA: TGTGCCACCCAGACATTACTGAGGGGATCGAACACTGAAGCTTTCTTT.

The chain couples TRBV10-1 to TRBJ1-1; D remains unclear. Trimming stripped 6 bases from V and 4 bases from J, with 15 bases between. Looked up from germline, CDR1 is WNHNN and CDR2 is SYGVQD (reference sequence). The CDR3 runs to 14 residues. In DNA, the CDR3 is TGCGCCAGCAGGGGAAACTCGGGGAGCACTGAAGCTTTCTTT. This encodes CASRGNSGSTEAFF.

This clone was detected only a few times. The genes are TRBV28 and TRBJ2-5; 8 bases align to TRBD2. The germline V gene encodes CDR1 MDHEN and CDR2 SYDVKM. V lost 7 bases and J lost 6; bases outside the gene matches: 13. This CDR3 has 15 amino acids. The CDR3 sequence is CASTVGGTSVKTQYF. The CDR3 coding sequence is TGTGCCAGCACCGTCGGCGGGACTAGTGTGAAGACCCAGTACTTC. Variable domain in full (rest from reference TRBV28 and TRBJ2-5): DVKVTQSSRYLVKRTGEKVFLECVQDMDHENMFWYRQDPGLGLRLIYFSYDVKMKEKGDIPEGYSVSREKKERFSLILESASTNQTSMYLCASTVGGTSVKTQYFGPGTRLLVL.

This rearrangement joins TRBV6-1 to TRBJ2-5; D could derive from TRBD1 or TRBD2 (6 bases each). This CDR3 is 15 amino acids long. Germline CDR1 reads MNHNS; CDR2 reads SASEGT. The V and J ends lost 6 bases and 2 bases respectively, with 16 bases between them. The CDR3 reads CASRPGAGRQETQYF. The CDR3 bases are TGTGCCAGCAGGCCGGGGGCAGGGAGGCAAGAGACCCAGTACTTC.

This clone was counted once. V usage is TRBV6-6 and J usage is TRBJ1-2, with D perhaps TRBD1 (6 bases). CDR3 length equals 14 residues. The germline gives CDR1 MNHNY, CDR2 SVGAGI (reference sequence). Trimming took 5 bases from V and 3 from J, leaving 13 bases between them. The CDR3 loop reads CASSRGREYYGYTF. DNA of the CDR3: TGTGCCAGCAGTCGGGGGCGGGAGTACTATGGCTACACCTTC.

The chain recombines TRBV5-1 with TRBJ1-1; TRBD1 matches 8 bases. This CDR3 contains 17 residues. The V and J ends lost 0 bases and 2 bases, in that order; junction bases with no gene match: 9. Germline loops: CDR1 SGHRS, CDR2 YFSETQ. CDR3: CASSLDGGQDRNTEAFF. CDR3 nucleotides: TGCGCCAGCAGCTTGGATGGGGGACAGGACCGAAACACTGAAGCTTTCTTT. Combining the CDR3 with reference TRBV5-1 and TRBJ1-1 gives the whole variable domain KAGVTQTPRYLIKTRGQQVTLSCSPISGHRSVSWYQQTPGQGLQFLFEYFSETQRNKGNFPGRFSGRQFSNSRSEMNVSTLELGDSALYLCASSLDGGQDRNTEAFFGQGTRLTVV.

The rearrangement links TRBV5-6 to TRBJ1-2; D is undetermined. This CDR3 spans 14 amino acids. Germline loops: CDR1 SGHDT, CDR2 YYEEEE. Trimming shortened V by 0 bases and J by 0 bases, and 6 bases separated the two germline ends. CDR3 region: CASSLDGSNYGYTF. The CDR3 DNA is TGTGCCAGCAGCTTGGACGGGTCTAACTATGGCTACACCTTC.

The chain has TRBV5-4 and TRBJ1-4; no firm D call. Germline lookup yields CDR1 SGHNT and CDR2 YYREEE (reference sequence). The V and J ends lost 3 bases and 1 base respectively, with 16 bases between them. The CDR3 totals 17 residues. CDR3 sequence: CASSSRPLSGTNEKLFF. The CDR3 nucleotides are TGTGCCAGCAGCTCTCGACCTCTATCAGGAACTAATGAAAAACTGTTTTTT. Complete variable domain (other parts from reference TRBV5-4 and TRBJ1-4): ETGVTQSPTHLIKTRGQQVTLRCSSQSGHNTVSWYQQALGQGPQFIFQYYREEENGRGNFPPRFSGLQFPNYSSELNVNALELDDSALYLCASSSRPLSGTNEKLFFGSGTQLSVL.

V usage is TRBV11-3 and J usage is TRBJ2-1; the D gene is possibly TRBD2 (7 bases). CDR3 length: 15 residues. Trimming removed 5 bases from V and 5 bases from J, with 16 bases in between. Germline lookup yields CDR1 SGHNT and CDR2 YENEEA. The CDR3, as DNA: TGTGCCAGCAGCCCGGGGGCGGGAGCGCACAATGAGCAGTTCTTC. This codes for CASSPGAGAHNEQFF.

The J gene is TRBJ1-3, the V gene TRBV11-2; TRBD1 is a possible D gene (6 bases). Germline assignment: CDR1 SGHAT and CDR2 FQNNGV. V was pared by 4 bases and J by 2 bases, with 9 bases between. The CDR3 is made up of 14 amino acids. In DNA form, the CDR3 reads TGTGCCAGCAGCTCCGGGACAACTGGAAACACCATATATTTT. Translating it yields CASSSGTTGNTIYF.

The chain's CDR3 is CASSQVDSGQGLYF. CDR3 nucleotide sequence: TGCGCCAGCAGCCAAGTCGATTCGGGACAGGGTTTGTACTTC. This chain uses TRBV4-1 with TRBJ2-5; TRBD1 matches at 9 bases. CDR3 length: 14 residues. With V trimmed by 1 base and J by 13 bases, 10 bases remained unmatched. Germline V gene data show CDR1 as MGHRA and CDR2 as YSYEKL.

This clone has only one observation. The V and J genes are TRBV18 and TRBJ2-1, with a weak D call TRBD1 (5 bases). The V end was cut by 4 bases, the J end by 2 bases, with 9 bases between. The CDR3 is 14 residues long. The germline V gene encodes CDR1 KGHSH and CDR2 LQKENI. The CDR3: CASSLLTAYNEQFF. In DNA, the CDR3 is TGTGCCAGCTCACTATTGACAGCCTACAATGAGCAGTTCTTC.